This TCR beta chain emerged from a study of response to subunit inactivated influenza vaccine. TCRdb re-analysed the RT-PCR reads in MiXCR, keeping a single row per CDR3 protein. The sample includes roughly 710,000 distinct CDR3 sequences, 14% seen only once; the top ten take around 7.6%. This clonotype was detected only a few times. Its antigen is unidentified. Between the trimmed V and J ends, which lost 3 bases and 5 bases, there was a span of 14 bases. CDR1 is DFQATT and CDR2 is SNEGSKA in the germline V gene (reference sequence). CDR3 size: 13 residues. Study-wide points: Authors suggested that a seasonal influenza vaccination recruits few new T cells each time.

The TCR sequence derives from a man aged 50 to 60 who received an inactivated influenza vaccine. The chain has TRBV20-1 and TRBJ2-7, with no clear D. The sequencing used PBMCs from blood, collected 14 days before vaccination. This CDR3 reads CSARKGHNDEQYF. The CDR3 DNA reads TGCAGTGCTAGGAAAGGGCACAACGACGAGCAGTACTTC.